The rows below give T cell receptor beta chains drawn from one sample of a study of blood T cell repertoires in COVID-19. Clones were read by immunoSEQ multiplex PCR, and TCRdb kept only the in-frame ones, dropping some. The sample carries over 350,000 clones, around 90% recorded once. Sample: PBMCs or T cells enriched from blood (not recorded which). The source is a woman aged 18-35 years with acute COVID-19. Each CDR3 is given with its conserved first and last residue. D genes are given only for firm matches. The size of a clone is reported for some rows only, either as once, few or many, or as a class for expanded clones.

abundance: NA
j_gene: TRBJ1-5
d_gene: NA
v_gene: TRBV29-1
len: 13
CDR3nt: TGCAGCGTTGATCTGGGGGGAAATCAGCCCCAGCATTTT
CDR3aa: CSVDLGGNQPQHF

abundance: NA
j_gene: TRBJ1-5
d_gene: TRBD1
v_gene: TRBV5-6
len: 14
CDR3nt: TGTGCCAGCAGCCGGGACAGCCTCAATCAGCCCCAGCATTTT
CDR3aa: CASSRDSLNQPQHF

abundance: once
j_gene: TRBJ2-1
d_gene: TRBD2
v_gene: TRBV4-1
len: 19
CDR3nt: TGCGCCAGCAGCCAAGATCCCGGACTAGCGGGTGCTACCTACAATGAGCAGTTCTTC
CDR3aa: CASSQDPGLAGATYNEQFF

abundance: NA
j_gene: TRBJ1-6
d_gene: NA
v_gene: TRBV27
len: 14
CDR3nt: TGTGCCAGCAGATGGGACACACCTAGTTCACCCCTCCACTTT
CDR3aa: CASRWDTPSSPLHF

abundance: NA
j_gene: TRBJ2-7
d_gene: TRBD2
v_gene: TRBV4-3
len: 19
CDR3nt: TGCGCCAGCAGCCAAGGTCCTAGCGGGAGGGCTATCAGCTCCTACGAGCAGTACTTC
CDR3aa: CASSQGPSGRAISSYEQYF

abundance: once
j_gene: TRBJ1-1
d_gene: NA
v_gene: TRBV24-1
len: 11
CDR3nt: TGTGCCACCAGTCAGGGGACTGAAGCTTTCTTT
CDR3aa: CATSQGTEAFF

abundance: few
j_gene: TRBJ1-5
d_gene: NA
v_gene: TRBV19
len: 15
CDR3nt: TGTGCCAGTAGTATTCGGGGCACAGGGCTTCAGCCCCAGCATTTT
CDR3aa: CASSIRGTGLQPQHF

abundance: NA
j_gene: TRBJ2-7
d_gene: NA
v_gene: TRBV7-9
len: 18
CDR3nt: TGTGCCAGCAGCTTAGACCCACCGGACACTTACCGTTCCTACGAGCAGTACTTC
CDR3aa: CASSLDPPDTYRSYEQYF

abundance: NA
j_gene: TRBJ2-1
d_gene: TRBD2
v_gene: TRBV10-2
len: 18
CDR3nt: TGCGCCAGCAGTGACCTAGTTGGACTAGAACAAATTTTCTATGAGCAGTTCTTC
CDR3aa: CASSDLVGLEQIFYEQFF

abundance: NA
j_gene: TRBJ2-7
d_gene: NA
v_gene: TRBV5-4
len: 13
CDR3nt: TGTGCCAGCAGCTTTGGGCAGCAAAACGAGCAGTACTTC
CDR3aa: CASSFGQQNEQYF

abundance: NA
j_gene: TRBJ1-6
d_gene: NA
v_gene: TRBV6-6
len: 13
CDR3nt: TGTGCCAGCAGCACAGGTTATAATTCACCCCTCCACTTT
CDR3aa: CASSTGYNSPLHF

abundance: NA
j_gene: TRBJ2-7
d_gene: TRBD2
v_gene: TRBV4-1
len: 16
CDR3nt: TGCGCCAGCAGCCAAATGCCGACTAGCGGCCTCTACGAGCAGTACTTC
CDR3aa: CASSQMPTSGLYEQYF

abundance: NA
j_gene: TRBJ2-7
d_gene: NA
v_gene: TRBV6-6
len: 14
CDR3nt: TGTGCCAGCAGTTACTCACGGACAAACTACGAGCAGTACTTC
CDR3aa: CASSYSRTNYEQYF

abundance: NA
j_gene: TRBJ1-2
d_gene: NA
v_gene: TRBV2
len: 15
CDR3nt: TGTGCCAGCTCTCCCCGATTTCTCGGGAACTATGGCTACACCTTC
CDR3aa: CASSPRFLGNYGYTF

abundance: NA
j_gene: TRBJ1-5
d_gene: NA
v_gene: TRBV19
len: 16
CDR3nt: TGTGCCAGCAAGGCCACGACCGGGGGATTAGGTCAGCCCCAGCATTTT
CDR3aa: CASKATTGGLGQPQHF

abundance: NA
j_gene: TRBJ2-1
d_gene: TRBD2
v_gene: TRBV2
len: 14
CDR3nt: TGTGCCAGCAGTGAGGGACTAGCGGGACATGAGCAGTTCTTC
CDR3aa: CASSEGLAGHEQFF

abundance: NA
j_gene: TRBJ1-4
d_gene: NA
v_gene: TRBV20-1
len: 15
CDR3nt: TGCAGTGCTAGTGAGAGGCGAAGCCCAGATGAAAAACTGTTTTTT
CDR3aa: CSASERRSPDEKLFF

abundance: NA
j_gene: TRBJ2-5
d_gene: TRBD2
v_gene: TRBV5-6
len: 14
CDR3nt: TGTGCCAGCAGCCGGGGGGGTCCCTCCGAGACCCAGTACTTC
CDR3aa: CASSRGGPSETQYF

abundance: NA
j_gene: TRBJ1-1
d_gene: NA
v_gene: TRBV12-3/TRBV12-4
len: 13
CDR3nt: TGTGCCAGCATTCCCGAAGGTAGCGCTGAAGCTTTCTTT
CDR3aa: CASIPEGSAEAFF

abundance: few
j_gene: TRBJ2-7
d_gene: TRBD1
v_gene: TRBV6-5
len: 11
CDR3nt: TGTGCCAGCAGACGGGACAGCGAGCAGTACTTC
CDR3aa: CASRRDSEQYF

abundance: once
j_gene: TRBJ2-4
d_gene: TRBD2
v_gene: TRBV19
len: 15
CDR3nt: TGTGCCAGTAGGGAACCCGCTAGCGGGAAAAACATTCAGTACTTC
CDR3aa: CASREPASGKNIQYF

abundance: NA
j_gene: TRBJ2-7
d_gene: NA
v_gene: TRBV10-3
len: 14
CDR3nt: TGTGCCATCAACGAACAGGCAGGAGTCTACGAGCAGTACTTC
CDR3aa: CAINEQAGVYEQYF

abundance: NA
j_gene: TRBJ2-1
d_gene: TRBD2
v_gene: TRBV4-1
len: 15
CDR3nt: TGCGCCAGCAGTATGACTAGCGCTTCCTACAATGAGCAGTTCTTC
CDR3aa: CASSMTSASYNEQFF

abundance: NA
j_gene: TRBJ2-7
d_gene: TRBD1
v_gene: TRBV29-1
len: 13
CDR3nt: TGCAGCGTTGTTCCACAGGGGGCCTACGAGCAGTACTTC
CDR3aa: CSVVPQGAYEQYF

abundance: NA
j_gene: TRBJ1-1
d_gene: NA
v_gene: TRBV2
len: 15
CDR3nt: TGTGCCAGCAGTGAGTTGACAGGTTTGAACACTGAAGCTTTCTTT
CDR3aa: CASSELTGLNTEAFF

abundance: NA
j_gene: TRBJ1-6
d_gene: NA
v_gene: TRBV28
len: 13
CDR3nt: TGTGCCAGCACGCCCGGACAGAGGTCACCCCTCCACTTT
CDR3aa: CASTPGQRSPLHF